This T cell receptor beta chain was observed in a study of blood T cell repertoires in COVID-19 (dated by TCRdb to 2020 to 2021). Regarding the research as a whole: The collaborator samples originated in the United States, Italy and Spain and spanned the acute and convalescent phases of COVID-19. Where available, HLA class I and class II types were taken from metadata supplied by the sample provider and were not determined by assay-based typing. Samples came from the ongoing ImmuneRACE study (first 160 participants) plus 1,254 subjects from 6 global collaborators. The material from the prospective study consisted of cDNA or gDNA derived from T cells, B-cell-depleted T cells, or PBMCs. The repertoires were released in a freely available public database intended as a resource for research on the immune response to SARS-CoV-2. Subjects who had been exposed to COVID-19, were actively infected with it, or had recovered from it provided the deeply sampled blood TCRbeta repertoires that made up the dataset. A de-identified subject ID, COVID-19 status, age in years and sex were almost always included in the sample metadata. What the research found in general, with its limitations: The amount of clinical and demographic metadata varied by source and participant and was provided uncurated.

The collaborating institutions used their own protocols to collect whole blood in K2EDTA tubes. For TCRbeta analysis, collaborator samples were shipped as frozen whole blood, as isolated PBMCs, or as DNA extracted from either sample type. This clone has just a few counts. The antigen this receptor binds is unknown. Base qualities are not recorded, but no much larger clone differs from it by a single base. TCRbeta CDR3 regions were amplified from genomic DNA by means of the immunoSEQ Assay, a bias-controlled multiplex PCR. From the authors' description of their analysis: Within the assay, amplification of reference gene primers was used to estimate how many nucleated cells each sample contained. To quantify the absolute abundance of each unique TCRbeta CDR3 rearrangement, sequence reads were collapsed and filtered. For each sample, productive Simpson clonality was calculated as the square root of Simpson's diversity index across productive rearrangements. In TCRdb, the immuneACCESS table is reduced to in-frame sequences with V and J assigned. These tables do not hold every clone; where another copy was compared, an unresolved V gene accounts for under half, and the others remain unexplained. The DNA gave D and trimming, while V, J and clone size come from that table. The sample data list 120,000 to 150,000 clones, and 75% to 85% of these were observed just once. Roughly 13% of the sample is taken by the ten largest.

From its cysteine to its phenylalanine, the CDR3 spans 16 amino acids. Only the CDR3 portion is preserved as DNA: 48 bases, with reading frame beginning at the first base. V is trimmed back by 3 bases and J by 3 bases, and the junction contains 6 bases that no gene match accounts for. The germline V gene (reference sequence) provides CDR1 SSHAT and CDR2 FNYEAQ. Sequences were obtained from peripheral blood. The receptor comes from a man aged 55-75 years with active or convalescent COVID-19. The sequence links TRBV7-7 to TRBJ2-1; 9 nucleotides in the junction match TRBD2. The CDR3 in this case is CASSFQAGGNYNEQFF. The bases read TGTGCCAGCAGCTTTCAAGCGGGAGGCAACTACAATGAGCAGTTCTTC.